This paragraph covers one T cell receptor (beta chain) sequence. Its antigen remains unknown. Blood specimens came from baseline, cycle 4 day 1, and cycle 7 day 1. The data are from a study of OX40 agonist ivuxolimab in advanced cancers. Study background: An agonistic anti-OX40 (CD134) antibody, ivuxolimab, was used to treat the patients.

Study-level findings and limits: Certain nonresponders additionally had low normalized T-cell clonal expansion.

Germline trimming cut 4 bases from V and 5 bases from J; bases unmatched to any gene: 6. The CDR3 runs 15 residues. Germline V gene lookup returns CDR1 MNHNY and CDR2 SVGAGI (reference sequence). Sequencing used immunoSEQ multiplex PCR; TCRdb keeps in-frame clones, though not all of them. The sample yields tens of thousands of clones, 86% seen once. The source material was CD4+ or CD8+ T cells sorted from blood, sampled in a trial of the OX40 agonist ivuxolimab. The TCR was taken from an adult with an advanced solid tumor such as melanoma, head and neck, liver or kidney cancer. The rearrangement joins TRBV6-6 to TRBJ1-5, with 9 bases that match TRBD1. Here the CDR3 reads CASSSLDRGYQPQHF. CDR3 nucleotide sequence: TGTGCCAGCAGTTCCCTGGACAGGGGATATCAGCCCCAGCATTTT.